This T cell receptor (beta chain) was sequenced in a study of blood T cell repertoires in COVID-19. Original processing methods: Nucleated cell counts were estimated from reference gene primer amplification. Libraries were prepared by immunoSEQ multiplex PCR; TCRdb keeps only in-frame clonotypes and omits some of them. V and J calls and clone size are those listed in that table; D and trimming were worked out from the DNA. Of 120,000 or so clones listed, around 81% are singletons. The CDR3 spans 14 residues. Germline values: CDR1 SGDLS, CDR2 YYNGEE. V was clipped by 3 bases and J by 2 bases, with 9 bases between them.

This receptor was obtained from a woman in her 50s with acute or convalescent COVID-19. The chain uses TRBV9 and TRBJ1-3; D is undetermined. Sequencing was carried out using peripheral blood. The CDR3 protein is CASSAAFAGNTIYF. The CDR3 DNA is TGTGCCAGCAGCGCCGCGTTTGCTGGAAACACCATATATTTT. The full variable domain, rest sourced from reference TRBV9 and TRBJ1-3, is DSGVTQTPKHLITATGQRVTLRCSPRSGDLSVYWYQQSLDQGLQFLIQYYNGEERAKGNILERFSAQQFPDLHSELNLSSLELGDSALYFCASSAAFAGNTIYFGEGSWLTVV.